This entry concerns a single T cell receptor beta chain. The antigen it binds to is not known. Base qualities were left out, and no much larger clone turns up one base away. Library method: the immunoSEQ multiplex PCR assay. The multiplex PCR relied on a mix of 60 forward primers for TCR Vbeta segments and 13 reverse primers for TCR Jbeta segments. The CDR3 region of rearranged TCR beta genes was amplified from genomic DNA by a multiplex PCR assay. The amplified TCR beta libraries were sequenced on the Illumina HiSeq System as 87-base-pair reads. In the original analysis: A later analysis counted about 80 million unique TCR beta chains across the 670 or so repertoires, and 9 million to 14 million of these chains were shared by at least two donors. To remove PCR and sequencing errors, raw reads were error-corrected and collapsed into unique sequences using a nearest-neighbor algorithm that merged closely related sequences. To assign V, D and J gene segments, CDR3 sequences were aligned to IMGT reference sequences. For a sequence to be retained, a match of at least six nucleotides was required to both a V gene segment and a J gene segment. Rearrangements were classified as productive when the CDR3 lacked stop codons and remained in frame with V and J, and all other rearrangements were classified as non-productive. Following IMGT convention, CDR3 was defined as the stretch from the second conserved V-encoded cysteine to the conserved J-encoded phenylalanine. In an earlier analysis of around 570 of the donors, sequences lacking an unambiguous match to a single V gene segment were excluded. An earlier analysis of a few hundred of the donors classified V segments as functional when productive rearrangements were above 56.7% and as segregating when the standard deviation between donors was above 5%. A statistical classification framework was built for diagnosing cytomegalovirus status from the catalog of TCR beta chain sequences. A later analysis assigned V and J genes by comparing TCR nucleotide sequences with IMGT/GENE-DB human TR gene sequences. In a later analysis, CDR3 sequences and most-parsimonious VDJ recombination scenarios were assigned using the TCRdist pipeline. In a later analysis, each TCR beta chain was defined by its CDR3 amino acid sequence together with its V-gene family, and reads lacking a unique V-gene family were excluded. A later analysis removed roughly 590 highly shared, low-generation-probability nucleotide sequences to deal with suspected cross-contamination and a sequencing artifact. A later analysis calculated a clonal expansion index for each public chain from normalized within-repertoire ranks of inferred template counts. A later analysis computed generation probabilities with a VDJ recombination model fitted to out-of-frame rearrangements, and checked the results against IGoR. In a later analysis, hypergeometric tests were used to score TCR-TCR, TCR-HLA and TCR-CMV co-occurrence, with a repertoire-size bias correction applied to TCR pairs. In a later analysis, false discovery rates were estimated by permuting HLA or CMV assignments 20 times. A later analysis grouped co-occurring TCRs with DBSCAN, adding TCRdist sequence similarity when clustering within HLA-allele-positive subsets. For co-occurrence clustering, repertoires with fewer than 30,000 or more than 120,000 public chains were excluded, along with about five repertoires with anomalous nucleotide sharing. TCRdb limited this immuneACCESS table to in-frame rearrangements with V and J called. A share of clones is missing; checked studies link under half to unresolved V genes, and the rest is unexplained. Clone size and the V and J calls come from that table; the DNA yielded D and trimming. For this sample the table gives more than 95,000 clones, of which about three quarters were detected only once. 1.1% of the sample is in the top ten clones.

This sample stems from a study of cytomegalovirus exposure and HLA in healthy donors (dated by TCRdb to the late 2010s). Turning to the overall study: An earlier analysis of roughly 610 of the donors reported approximately 280 Gb of sequence data and around 110 million unique TCR beta sequences obtained from roughly 180 million T cells. About 280 gigabases of sequencing data and some 85 million unique TCR sequences were included in an early release covering about 700 HLA-typed donors. The genetic ancestry cluster associated with self-reported Caucasian donors included approximately 85% of the approximately 410 genotyped donors. The aim of the study was to test whether cataloging public T cell receptors could identify signatures of past pathogen exposure. The T cell repertoires of 670 or so subjects were profiled by immunosequencing and related to cytomegalovirus serostatus. Along with the approximately 700-subject first cohort, a separate validation cohort of over a hundred different subjects was used. The study combined high-throughput TCR immunosequencing, statistical association of individual TCRs with disease status, and machine learning to predict cytomegalovirus infection status. To study patterns of TCR occurrence, a later analysis re-analyzed previously published TCR beta repertoires from 500 to 850 donors and added high-resolution HLA genotyping. The later analysis used no new phenotypic data to find candidate immune exposures, relying instead on TCR beta sequences and their occurrence across donors. To decide whether each TCR beta V gene segment behaved as functional or pseudogenic, an earlier analysis of some 600 of the donors relied on high-throughput TCR beta sequencing. Alongside the repertoire data, information on donor age, sex, ethnicity and CMV serostatus was compiled. Genome-wide SNP genotypes for about 65% of the roughly 700 donors were used in a later genetic analysis, which treated that subset as a discovery cohort. Every repertoire in the discovery cohort had been generated on one and the same sequencing platform. Class I and class II HLA loci were covered by the typing at four-digit resolution. Typing coverage differed by locus: A, B, C, DRB1 and DQB1 were typed in roughly 620-640 donors, DQA1 in roughly 510, DPA1 in 600 to 610, and DPB1 in just under 490. Roughly 5 DR-DQ haplotypes were handled as single units for association and clustering because linkage in the cohort was strong. Among about 370 genotyped donors of the cohort, an average of around 220,000 unique TCR beta nucleotide sequences was sequenced per donor, of which 15% to 20% were non-productive. The paper's findings and limits, for the study overall: Only TCR beta chains were sequenced in this cohort, and the absence of alpha or paired-chain data limited detectable features. V-gene and J-gene trimming of TCR beta chains was associated with a missense DCLRE1C variant in a later genetic analysis, and the association was replicated in an independent cohort. Specific HLA alleles were associated with more than 15,000 TCR beta sequences at a false discovery rate of 0.05 in a later analysis. In a later analysis, most CMV-associated TCR beta chains were found to appear HLA-restricted, with HLA associations seemingly driven largely by CMV exposure. A later analysis found that TCR association rates varied across HLA loci, with DRB1 alleles showing the most associated TCRs and HLA-C alleles the fewest. While some public TCRs were present in many individuals, most TCR sequences turned up only very rarely across donors. The authors suggested that the approach could potentially be extended to other disease states and immunological phenotypes. The earlier analysis of some 560 of the donors excluded roughly 17 rarely observed V segments, including chromosome 9 orphons, because counts were too low. In an earlier analysis of 500 to 650 of the donors, most TCR beta V segments appeared in productive rearrangements about 87% or about 30% of the time, broadly matching IMGT annotations. Correlated functional status among segregating V segments might reflect linkage disequilibrium, but an unknown experimental factor could not be ruled out. Roughly uniform sequencing depth across donors was assumed in presence/absence analyses, although this assumption may not hold. The classifier was reported to diagnose cytomegalovirus status with high specificity and sensitivity in both the original and validation cohorts. According to a later analysis, parvovirus B19, influenza, CMV and Epstein-Barr virus appeared linked to several top co-occurrence clusters. The only immune exposure information available for the cohort was CMV serostatus. In a later analysis, HLA-associated TCR beta chains were found to be more clonally expanded and to have lower generation probabilities than equally common non-associated chains. The study gave a list of about 150 TCR beta chains associated with cytomegalovirus. A cluster of highly shared sequence variants was judged likely to be a technical artifact of the sequencing pipeline. When HLA alleles, especially DR and DQ, strongly co-occurred, TCR associations were difficult to assign to individual alleles. Three of the identified cytomegalovirus-associated TCR beta chains were confirmed in vitro to be specific for cytomegalovirus antigens. The 87-base-pair reads could not distinguish some IMGT-functional V segments, including TRBV6-2 and TRBV6-3, so those segments were excluded. HLA typing was unavailable for some donors at each locus, so association tests used only the typed subset. According to a later genetic analysis, donors in an Asian-associated ancestry cluster had fewer N-insertions in productive TCRs than the approximately 710-donor mean. A further reported finding was that TCR beta sequences accurately predicted the HLA-A and HLA-B alleles for most subjects in the first cohort.

The cohort comprised under 700 healthy bone marrow donors. At the time of sampling, every cohort member was nominally healthy, though immune exposures that went unrecorded were likely present. The donor tested CMV seronegative, placing the donor among the 350 or so seronegative members of the cohort. A peripheral blood sample was collected from each donor, and TCR beta sequencing was performed on peripheral blood mononuclear cells. Genomic DNA was extracted from the blood cell samples with the Qiagen DNeasy Blood Extraction Kit. The germline ends are 19 bases apart after V is trimmed by 0 bases and J by 5 bases. From the cysteine up to the phenylalanine, the CDR3 has a length of 16 residues. Only the CDR3 region is kept as DNA, spanning 48 bases read in frame from base 1. Via the germline V gene, CDR1 is SQVTM and CDR2 ANQGSEA.

This receptor was identified in a woman aged 25 to 39 in good health and CMV-seronegative. The sequence links TRBV29-1 to TRBJ1-1, and perhaps TRBD1 as D gene, on 5 matching bases. Source material: PBMCs. The DNA sequence follows: TGCAGCGTTGAAGAGGGGTACGGGGGGGTAAGAACTGAAGCTTTCTTT. Its product reads: CSVEEGYGGVRTEAFF.